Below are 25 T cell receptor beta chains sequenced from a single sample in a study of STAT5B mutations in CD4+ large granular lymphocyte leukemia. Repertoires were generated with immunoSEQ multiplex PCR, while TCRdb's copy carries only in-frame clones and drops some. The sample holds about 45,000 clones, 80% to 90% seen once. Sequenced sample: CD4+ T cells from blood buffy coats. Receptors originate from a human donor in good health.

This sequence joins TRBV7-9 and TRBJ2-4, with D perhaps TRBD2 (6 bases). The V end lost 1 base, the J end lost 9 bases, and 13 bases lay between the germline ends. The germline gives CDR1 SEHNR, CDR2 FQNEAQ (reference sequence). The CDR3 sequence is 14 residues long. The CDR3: CASSLVGTGGIQYF. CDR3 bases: TGTGCCAGCAGCTTAGTGGGGACTGGCGGCATTCAGTACTTC.

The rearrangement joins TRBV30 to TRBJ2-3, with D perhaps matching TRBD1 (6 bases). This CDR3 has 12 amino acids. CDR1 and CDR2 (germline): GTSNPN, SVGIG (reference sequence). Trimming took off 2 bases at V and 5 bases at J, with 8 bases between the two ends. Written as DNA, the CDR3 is TGTGCCTGGAGTAGAGGGGGAGATACGCAGTATTTT. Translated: CAWSRGGDTQYF.

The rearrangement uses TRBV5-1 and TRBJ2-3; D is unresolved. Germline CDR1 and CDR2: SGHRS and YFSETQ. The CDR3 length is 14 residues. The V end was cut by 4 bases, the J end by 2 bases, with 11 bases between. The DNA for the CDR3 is TGCGCCAGCAGCCAAAGGCTTGACACAGATACGCAGTATTTT. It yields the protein CASSQRLDTDTQYF. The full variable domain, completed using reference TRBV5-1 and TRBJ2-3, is KAGVTQTPRYLIKTRGQQVTLSCSPISGHRSVSWYQQTPGQGLQFLFEYFSETQRNKGNFPGRFSGRQFSNSRSEMNVSTLELGDSALYLCASSQRLDTDTQYFGPGTRLTVL.

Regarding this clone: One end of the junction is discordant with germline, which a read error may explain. The CDR3 sequence: CSVEPPKGLF. The CDR3 DNA sequence: TGCAGCGTTGAACCCCCAAAGGGGCTCTTC. The chain is built from TRBV29-1 and TRBJ2-1, with D maybe TRBD1 (5 bases). In germline, CDR1 is SQVTM, CDR2 ANQGSEA. This CDR3 has 10 amino acids.

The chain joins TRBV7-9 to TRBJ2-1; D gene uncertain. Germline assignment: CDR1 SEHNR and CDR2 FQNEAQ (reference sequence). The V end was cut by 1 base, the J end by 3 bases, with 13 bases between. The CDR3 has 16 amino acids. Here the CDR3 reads CASSLVTNTYYNEQFF. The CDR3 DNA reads TGTGCCAGCAGCTTAGTGACGAACACATACTACAATGAGCAGTTCTTC.

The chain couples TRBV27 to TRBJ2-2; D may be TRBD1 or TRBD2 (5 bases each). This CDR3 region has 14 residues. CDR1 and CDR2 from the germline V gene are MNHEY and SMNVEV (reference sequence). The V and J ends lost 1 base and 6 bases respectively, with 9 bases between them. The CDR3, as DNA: TGTGCCAGCAGTTTATGGGTGGGGGCCGGGGAGCTGTTTTTT. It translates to CASSLWVGAGELFF.

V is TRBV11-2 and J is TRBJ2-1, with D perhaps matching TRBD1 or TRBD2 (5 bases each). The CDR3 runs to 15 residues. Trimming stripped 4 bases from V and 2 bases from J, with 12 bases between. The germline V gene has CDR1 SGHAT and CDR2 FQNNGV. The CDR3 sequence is CASSSGAGPYNEQFF. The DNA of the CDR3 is TGTGCCAGCAGCTCTGGGGCGGGCCCCTACAATGAGCAGTTCTTC.

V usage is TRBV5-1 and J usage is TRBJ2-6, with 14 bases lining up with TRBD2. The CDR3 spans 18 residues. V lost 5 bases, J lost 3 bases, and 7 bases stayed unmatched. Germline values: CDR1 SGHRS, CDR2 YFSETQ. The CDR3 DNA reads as TGCGCCAGCAGTTTCGCCGGGACTAGCGGGAGTGGGGCCAACGTCCTGACTTTC. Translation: CASSFAGTSGSGANVLTF.

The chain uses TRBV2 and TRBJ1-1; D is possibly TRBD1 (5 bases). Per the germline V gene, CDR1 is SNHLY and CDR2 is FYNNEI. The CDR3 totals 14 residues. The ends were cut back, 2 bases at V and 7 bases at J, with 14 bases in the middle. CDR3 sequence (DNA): TGTGCCAGCAGTGAAAGGGCAGGGTTTGGTGAAGCTTTCTTT. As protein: CASSERAGFGEAFF.

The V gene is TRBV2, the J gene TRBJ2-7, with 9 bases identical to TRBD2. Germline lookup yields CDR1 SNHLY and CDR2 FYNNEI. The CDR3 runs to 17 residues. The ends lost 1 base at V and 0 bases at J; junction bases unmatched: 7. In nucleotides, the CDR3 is TGTGCCAGCAGTGAAGAGATAGCGGGAGCTTTCTCCTACGAGCAGTACTTC. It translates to CASSEEIAGAFSYEQYF.

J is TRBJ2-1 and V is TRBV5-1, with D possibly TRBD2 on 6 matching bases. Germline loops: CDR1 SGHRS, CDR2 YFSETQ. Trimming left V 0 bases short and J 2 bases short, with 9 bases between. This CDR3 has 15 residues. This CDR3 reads CASSLDGSPYNEQFF. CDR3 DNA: TGCGCCAGCAGCTTGGACGGGAGTCCCTACAATGAGCAGTTCTTC.

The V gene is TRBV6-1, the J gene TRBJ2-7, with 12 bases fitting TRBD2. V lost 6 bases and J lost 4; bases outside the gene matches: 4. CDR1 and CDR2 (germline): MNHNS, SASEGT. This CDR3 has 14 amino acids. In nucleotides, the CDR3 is TGTGCCAGCAGAGGACTAGCGGGAATATACGAGCAGTACTTC. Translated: CASRGLAGIYEQYF.

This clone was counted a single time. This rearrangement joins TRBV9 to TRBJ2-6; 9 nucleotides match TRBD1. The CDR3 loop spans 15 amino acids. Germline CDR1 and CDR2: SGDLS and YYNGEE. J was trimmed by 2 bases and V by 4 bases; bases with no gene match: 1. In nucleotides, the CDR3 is TGTGCCAGCAGCAGACAGGGGGCTGGGGCCAACGTCCTGACTTTC. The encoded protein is CASSRQGAGANVLTF.

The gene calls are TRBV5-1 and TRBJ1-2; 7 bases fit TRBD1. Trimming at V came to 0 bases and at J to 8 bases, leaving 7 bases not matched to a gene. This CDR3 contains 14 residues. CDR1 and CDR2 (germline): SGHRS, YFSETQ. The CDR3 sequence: CASSLDPTGEGYTF. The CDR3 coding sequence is TGCGCCAGCAGCTTGGATCCAACAGGGGAAGGCTACACCTTC.

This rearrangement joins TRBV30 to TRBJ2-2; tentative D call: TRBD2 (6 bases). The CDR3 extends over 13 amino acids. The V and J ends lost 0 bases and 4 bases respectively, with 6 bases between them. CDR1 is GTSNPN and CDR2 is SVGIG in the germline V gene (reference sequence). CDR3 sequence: CAWSVGGTGELFF. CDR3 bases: TGTGCCTGGAGTGTCGGGGGCACCGGGGAGCTGTTTTTT.

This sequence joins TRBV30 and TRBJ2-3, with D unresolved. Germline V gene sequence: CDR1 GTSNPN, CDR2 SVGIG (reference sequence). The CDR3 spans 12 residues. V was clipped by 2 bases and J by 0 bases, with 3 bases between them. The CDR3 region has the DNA TGTGCCTGGAGTCATAGCACAGATACGCAGTATTTT. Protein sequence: CAWSHSTDTQYF. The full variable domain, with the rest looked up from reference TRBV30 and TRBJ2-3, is SQTIHQWPATLVQPVGSPLSLECTVEGTSNPNLYWYRQAAGRGLQLLFYSVGIGQISSEVPQNLSASRPQDRQFILSSKKLLLSDSGFYLCAWSHSTDTQYFGPGTRLTVL.

In nucleotides, the CDR3 is TGTGCCAGCTCACCCACGGCAGGGGGCAACACTGAAGCTTTCTTT. It translates to CASSPTAGGNTEAFF. The chain has TRBV18 and TRBJ1-1, with 8 bases identical to TRBD1. The CDR3 runs 15 residues. The germline gives CDR1 KGHSH, CDR2 LQKENI. The ends lost 3 bases at V and 2 bases at J; junction bases unmatched: 5.

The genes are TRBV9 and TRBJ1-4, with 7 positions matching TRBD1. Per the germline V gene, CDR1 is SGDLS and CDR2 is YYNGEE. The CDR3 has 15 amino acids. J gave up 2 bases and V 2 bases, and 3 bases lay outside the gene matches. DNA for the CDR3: TGTGCCAGCAGCGTTCGACAGGGCACTAATGAAAAACTGTTTTTT. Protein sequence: CASSVRQGTNEKLFF.

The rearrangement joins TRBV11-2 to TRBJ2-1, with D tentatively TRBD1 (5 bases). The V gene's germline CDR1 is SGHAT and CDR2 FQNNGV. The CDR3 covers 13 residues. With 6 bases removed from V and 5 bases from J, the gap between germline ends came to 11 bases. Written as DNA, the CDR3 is TGTGCCAGCAGTTCAGGGATAAACAATGAGCAGTTCTTC. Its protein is CASSSGINNEQFF.

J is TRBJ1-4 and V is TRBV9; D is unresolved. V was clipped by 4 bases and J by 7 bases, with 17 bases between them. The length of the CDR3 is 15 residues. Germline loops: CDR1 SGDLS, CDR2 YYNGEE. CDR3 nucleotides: TGTGCCAGCAGCCCCCGTGGGGTAGTGGGTGAAAAACTGTTTTTT. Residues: CASSPRGVVGEKLFF.

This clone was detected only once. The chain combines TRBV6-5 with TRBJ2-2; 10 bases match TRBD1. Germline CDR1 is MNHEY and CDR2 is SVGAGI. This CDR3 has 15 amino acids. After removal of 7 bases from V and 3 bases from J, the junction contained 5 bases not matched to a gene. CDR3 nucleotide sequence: TGTGCCAGCACCTTGACAGGGGGCCACACCGGGGAGCTGTTTTTT. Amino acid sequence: CASTLTGGHTGELFF.

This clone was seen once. CDR3 DNA sequence: TGCAGCGTCGCCATTAGCGGGAGGGCCGTTTACGAGCAGTACTTC. Its translation is CSVAISGRAVYEQYF. V gene TRBV29-1 combines with J gene TRBJ2-7; 11 nucleotides align to TRBD2. The CDR3 has 15 amino acids. Germline CDR1 is SQVTM and CDR2 is ANQGSEA. J was trimmed by 4 bases and V by 6 bases; bases with no gene match: 11.

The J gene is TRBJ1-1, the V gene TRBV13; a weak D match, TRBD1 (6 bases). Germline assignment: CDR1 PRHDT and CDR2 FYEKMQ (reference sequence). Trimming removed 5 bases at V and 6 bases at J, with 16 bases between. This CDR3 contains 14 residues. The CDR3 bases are TGTGCCAGCAGCCGCCGGGGGGCGGGAGCTGAAGCTTTCTTT. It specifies CASSRRGAGAEAFF.

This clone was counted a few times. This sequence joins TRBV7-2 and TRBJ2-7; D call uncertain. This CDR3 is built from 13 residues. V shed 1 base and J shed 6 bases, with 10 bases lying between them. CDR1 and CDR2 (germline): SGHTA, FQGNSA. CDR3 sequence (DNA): TGTGCCAGCAGCTTAGGGGCTAGTATCGAGCAGTACTTC. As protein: CASSLGASIEQYF.

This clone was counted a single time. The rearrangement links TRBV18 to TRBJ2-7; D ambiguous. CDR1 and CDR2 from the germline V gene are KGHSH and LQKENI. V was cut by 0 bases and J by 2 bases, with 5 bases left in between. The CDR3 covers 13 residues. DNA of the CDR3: TGTGCCAGCTCACCACCTTTTCCCTACGAGCAGTACTTC. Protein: CASSPPFPYEQYF.